One sample yielded the 21 T cell receptor beta chains listed below, sequenced in a study of T cells in localized non-small cell lung cancer. Sequencing used immunoSEQ multiplex PCR; TCRdb keeps in-frame clones, though not all of them. The sample gives about 21,000 clones, 88% of which show up once; roughly 29% is in the top ten. Sequencing was performed on peripheral blood mononuclear cells, taken before any cancer treatment. Receptors were obtained from a male donor older than 55 with stage II lung adenocarcinoma.

A single count supports this clone. The chain links TRBV6-6 to TRBJ2-6; no definite D call. CDR3 length: 13 residues. The V gene's germline CDR1 is MNHNY and CDR2 SVGAGI (reference sequence). V lost 8 bases to trimming and J lost 3 bases, with 8 bases between them. Here the CDR3 reads CASLVSGANVLTF. The CDR3 DNA is TGTGCCAGCTTGGTCAGTGGGGCCAACGTCCTGACTTTC.

The rearrangement links TRBV5-6 to TRBJ2-7; TRBD2 might be the D (6 bases). The V end was cut by 1 base, the J end by 4 bases, with 12 bases between. Germline values: CDR1 SGHDT, CDR2 YYEEEE. CDR3 size: 14 residues. CDR3 sequence: CASSLIGGWYEQYF. CDR3 nucleotides: TGTGCCAGCAGCTTGATTGGAGGGTGGTACGAGCAGTACTTC.

This clone was detected once. In DNA, the CDR3 is TGTGCCAGCAGTCCCCCGACTAGATCAATCTACGAGCAGTACTTC. Translating it yields CASSPPTRSIYEQYF. The V gene is TRBV28, the J gene TRBJ2-7, with a tentative D call TRBD2 (6 bases). The CDR3 contains 15 residues. Germline values: CDR1 MDHEN, CDR2 SYDVKM. Trimming pared 5 bases from V and 3 bases from J, leaving 17 bases between.

V is TRBV5-6 and J is TRBJ2-1, with 10 nucleotides matching TRBD1. Germline V gene lookup returns CDR1 SGHDT and CDR2 YYEEEE. J was trimmed by 1 base and V by 4 bases; bases with no gene match: 11. This CDR3 region has 18 residues. CDR3 amino acids: CASSVDRGRKSSYNEQFF. The CDR3 coding sequence is TGTGCCAGCAGCGTCGACAGGGGGCGTAAATCGTCCTACAATGAGCAGTTCTTC.

The chain has TRBV27 and TRBJ1-3; the match to TRBD1 covers 7 bases. V shed 4 bases, J shed 0 bases, and the junction held 3 bases outside the gene matches. The CDR3 runs 15 residues. CDR1 MNHEY and CDR2 SMNVEV come from the germline V gene (reference sequence). The CDR3 DNA sequence: TGTGCCAGCAGTTGGGACAGCCGCTCTGGAAACACCATATATTTT. It translates to CASSWDSRSGNTIYF.

The J gene is TRBJ2-1, the V gene TRBV7-8, with TRBD2 identical over 13 bases. The CDR3 is 16 residues long. Trimming removed 5 bases from V and 6 bases from J; junction bases left unmatched: 7. CDR1 and CDR2 (germline): SGHVS, FQNEAQ. CDR3 residues: CASSRLAGGRSNEQFF. The CDR3 DNA reads as TGTGCCAGCAGCCGACTAGCGGGGGGACGGTCCAATGAGCAGTTCTTC.

The V and J genes are TRBV2 and TRBJ2-1; D not certain. The CDR3 sequence is 10 residues long. Trimming left V 5 bases short and J 8 bases short, with 4 bases between. Germline loops: CDR1 SNHLY, CDR2 FYNNEI. In nucleotides, the CDR3 is TGTGCCAGCAGTCACTATGAGCAGTTCTTC. Amino acid sequence: CASSHYEQFF.

The V call is TRBV10-1, the J call TRBJ2-7, with D maybe TRBD1 (5 bases). This CDR3 has 14 amino acids. Germline CDR1 is WNHNN and CDR2 is SYGVQD (reference sequence). The V end lost 8 bases, the J end lost 3 bases, and 17 bases lay between the germline ends. The chain's CDR3 is CASSFSGSGYEQYF. The CDR3, as DNA: TGCGCCAGCTCCTTTTCAGGGTCGGGCTACGAGCAGTACTTC.

Concerning this clone itself: At one of its ends the junction is not consistent with the germline gene, which may arise from a read error. For the CDR3, the DNA is TGTGCTAGCAGCCCGGGACTAGCGGGGGGGGATACGCAGTATTTT. Its translation is CASSPGLAGGDTQYF. The chain employs TRBV7-7 and TRBJ2-3; TRBD2 matches 16 bases. CDR3 length equals 15 residues. Germline CDR1 reads SSHAT; CDR2 reads FNYEAQ (reference sequence).

This clone was counted once. The V and J genes are TRBV2 and TRBJ2-4; perhaps D is TRBD1 or TRBD2 (6 bases each). Germline V lookup: CDR1 SNHLY, CDR2 FYNNEI. The CDR3 has 16 residues. V lost 4 bases and J 8 bases, leaving 21 bases between the germline ends. CDR3 DNA sequence: TGTGCCAGCAGTGCCGACCGCCGGGGGCGCAGGGACATTCAGTACTTC. Translating gives CASSADRRGRRDIQYF.

The chain is built from TRBV7-9 and TRBJ2-6, with no clear D. In germline, CDR1 is SEHNR, CDR2 FQNEAQ (reference sequence). The CDR3 has 16 residues. V gave up 3 bases and J gave up 0 bases, with 9 bases separating them. CDR3 sequence (DNA): TGTGCCAGCAGCTTTGGCAGCTCCTCTGGGGCCAACGTCCTGACTTTC. It codes for CASSFGSSSGANVLTF.

The chain links TRBV28 to TRBJ2-1; D remains unclear. V dropped 4 bases and J dropped 7 bases, with 8 bases sitting between them. The CDR3 is made up of 12 amino acids. The germline V gene has CDR1 MDHEN and CDR2 SYDVKM. The CDR3 DNA reads TGTGCCAGCAGTTACCGAGGTAATGAGCAGTTCTTC. Encoded protein: CASSYRGNEQFF.

This sequence joins TRBV4-2 and TRBJ2-2; TRBD2 aligns across 8 bases. Germline V gives CDR1 LGHNA, CDR2 YNFKEQ. CDR3 length: 16 residues. After removal of 3 bases from V and 3 bases from J, the junction contained 6 bases not matched to a gene. The CDR3 nucleotides read TGTGCCAGCAGCCAGGATTCGGGAGGGGACACCGGGGAGCTGTTTTTT. The encoded protein is CASSQDSGGDTGELFF.

Only a few counts were recorded for this clone. CDR3: CASSYGTAGNTIYF. The CDR3 DNA reads as TGTGCCAGCAGCTACGGGACAGCTGGAAACACCATATATTTT. This chain links TRBV7-6 with TRBJ1-3, with 7 bases lining up with TRBD1. The germline gives CDR1 SGHVS, CDR2 FNYEAQ. This CDR3 is 14 amino acids long. Germline trimming cut 4 bases from V and 2 bases from J; bases unmatched to any gene: 2.

CDR3 sequence reads: CASSDSSGGVTGELFF. As DNA, the CDR3 is TGTGCCAGCAGTGATTCGTCCGGGGGTGTCACCGGGGAGCTGTTTTTT. The chain employs TRBV6-1 and TRBJ2-2; D is perhaps TRBD2 (6 bases). Between the trimmed V and J ends, which lost 3 bases and 4 bases, there was a span of 15 bases. Germline CDR1 MNHNS, CDR2 SASEGT. This CDR3 is 16 amino acids long.

This sequence joins TRBV28 and TRBJ2-1; TRBD2 matches 7 bases. In germline, CDR1 is MDHEN, CDR2 SYDVKM. The CDR3 spans 14 residues. V dropped 5 bases and J dropped 5; count of bases not matched to a gene: 6. The CDR3 bases are TGTGCCAGCAGTATGGGAGGGTATAACAATGAGCAGTTCTTC. This translates into CASSMGGYNNEQFF.

The rearrangement links TRBV19 to TRBJ1-4; 7 bases map to TRBD1. The CDR3 is made up of 15 amino acids. CDR1 LNHDA and CDR2 SQIVND come from the germline V gene (reference sequence). V shed 5 bases, J shed 2 bases, and the junction held 5 bases outside the gene matches. The CDR3 loop reads CASSPRQGTNEKLFF. CDR3 nucleotide sequence: TGTGCCAGTAGTCCGCGACAGGGCACTAATGAAAAACTGTTTTTT.

The chain's CDR3 is CASSSRTRYNEQFF. DNA of the CDR3: TGTGCCAGCAGCTCTCGGACAAGGTACAATGAGCAGTTCTTC. The chain couples TRBV11-2 to TRBJ2-1; weak D call: TRBD1 (5 bases). V lost 4 bases and J 4 bases, leaving 11 bases between the germline ends. The CDR3 spans 14 residues. CDR1 is SGHAT and CDR2 is FQNNGV in the germline V gene. Filled out from reference TRBV11-2 and TRBJ2-1, the complete variable domain reads EAGVAQSPRYKIIEKRQSVAFWCNPISGHATLYWYQQILGQGPKLLIQFQNNGVVDDSQLPKDRFSAERLKGVDSTLKIQPAKLEDSAVYLCASSSRTRYNEQFFGPGTRLTVL.

Turning to this clone: One end of the junction fails to match germline, which may point to a read error. The V call is TRBV7-7, the J call TRBJ2-2; D ambiguous. The CDR3 runs 13 residues. Germline assignment: CDR1 SSHAT and CDR2 FNYEAQ (reference sequence). CDR3 sequence (DNA): TGTGCTAGCAGCACCCTCGGGACCGGGGAGCTGTTTTTT. Translating gives CASSTLGTGELFF.

This chain links TRBV10-1 with TRBJ1-2; 9 nucleotides align to TRBD1. The germline CDR1 and CDR2 sequences are WNHNN and SYGVQD (reference sequence). V was pared by 6 bases and J by 6 bases, with 11 bases of the junction left unmatched. CDR3 size: 15 residues. The CDR3 DNA sequence: TGCGCCAGCAGCGATGACGGACAGGGGAAGAATGGCTACACCTTC. Protein: CASSDDGQGKNGYTF.

The chain is built from TRBV5-4 and TRBJ1-2, with D tentatively TRBD1 (6 bases). V lost 4 bases, J lost 2 bases, and 15 bases lay in between. The CDR3 has 15 residues. Germline loops: CDR1 SGHNT, CDR2 YYREEE (reference sequence). The DNA of the CDR3 is TGTGCCAGCAGCCAAGGGGGAGGGGCCAACTATGGCTACACCTTC. Translation: CASSQGGGANYGYTF.